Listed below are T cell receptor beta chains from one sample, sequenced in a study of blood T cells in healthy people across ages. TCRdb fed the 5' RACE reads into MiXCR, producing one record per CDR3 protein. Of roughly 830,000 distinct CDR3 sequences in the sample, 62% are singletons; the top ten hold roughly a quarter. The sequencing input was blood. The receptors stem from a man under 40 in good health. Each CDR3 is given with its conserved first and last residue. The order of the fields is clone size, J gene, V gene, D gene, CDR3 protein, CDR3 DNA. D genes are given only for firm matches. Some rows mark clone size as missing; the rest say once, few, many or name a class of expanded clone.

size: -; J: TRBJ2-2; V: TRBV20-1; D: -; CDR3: CSARTTPPGELFF; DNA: TGCAGTGCCCGGACCACACCTCCCGGGGAGCTGTTTTTT
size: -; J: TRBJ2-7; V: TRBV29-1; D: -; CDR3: CSVGWRGVSYEQYF; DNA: TGCAGCGTTGGCTGGAGGGGTGTCTCGTACGAGCAGTACTTC
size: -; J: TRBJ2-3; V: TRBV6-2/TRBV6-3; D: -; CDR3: CASSWIADTQYF; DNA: TGTGCCAGCAGTTGGATAGCAGATACGCAGTATTTT
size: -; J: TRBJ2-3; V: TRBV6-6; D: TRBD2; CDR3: CASSYSGAGGTDTQYF; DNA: TGTGCCAGCAGTTACTCAGGAGCGGGGGGCACAGATACGCAGTATTTT
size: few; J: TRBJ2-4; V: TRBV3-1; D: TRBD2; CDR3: CASSPGRDSVKNIQYF; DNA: TGTGCCAGCAGCCCCGGGAGGGACTCGGTCAAAAACATTCAGTACTTC
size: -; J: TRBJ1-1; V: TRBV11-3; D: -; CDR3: CASSPGDNQNTEAFF; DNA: TGTGCCAGCAGCCCGGGGGACAATCAGAACACTGAAGCTTTCTTT
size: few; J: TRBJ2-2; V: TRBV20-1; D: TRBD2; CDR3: CSARDLSSGGINTGELFF; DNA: TGCAGTGCTAGAGATTTGTCTAGCGGGGGGATCAACACCGGGGAGCTGTTTTTT
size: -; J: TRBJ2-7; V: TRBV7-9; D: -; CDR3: CASSVGGPLTEQYF; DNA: TGTGCCAGCAGCGTAGGGGGACCCCTCACCGAGCAGTACTTC
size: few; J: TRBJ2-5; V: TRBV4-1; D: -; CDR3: CASSQAWGHQETQYF; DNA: TGCGCCAGCAGCCAAGCGTGGGGACACCAAGAGACCCAGTACTTC
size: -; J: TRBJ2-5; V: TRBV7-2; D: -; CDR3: CASSSQTGGSQYF; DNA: TGTGCCAGCAGCTCACAAACCGGCGGAAGTCAGTACTTC
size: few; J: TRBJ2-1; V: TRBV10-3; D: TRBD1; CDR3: CAISETHRGLTYNEQFF; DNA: TGTGCCATCAGTGAGACCCACAGGGGGCTCACCTACAATGAGCAGTTCTTC
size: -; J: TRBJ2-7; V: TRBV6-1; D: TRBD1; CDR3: CASSDVTGSYEQYF; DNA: TGTGCCAGCAGTGATGTGACAGGGTCCTACGAGCAGTACTTC
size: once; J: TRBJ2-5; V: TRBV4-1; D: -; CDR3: CASSQDWRGAETQYF; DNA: TGCGCCAGCAGCCAAGATTGGAGAGGGGCAGAGACCCAGTACTTC
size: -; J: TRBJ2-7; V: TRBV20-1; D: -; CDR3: CSARIRSDEQYF; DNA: TGCAGTGCTAGGATCCGTAGTGACGAGCAGTACTTC
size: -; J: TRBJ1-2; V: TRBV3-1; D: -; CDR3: CTSSQVEIGYTF; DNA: TGTACCAGCAGCCAAGTGGAAATTGGCTACACCTTC
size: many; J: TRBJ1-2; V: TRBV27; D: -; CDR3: CASRPHRSLYSYTF; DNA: TGTGCCAGCAGGCCGCACAGGTCTCTTTATAGCTACACCTTC
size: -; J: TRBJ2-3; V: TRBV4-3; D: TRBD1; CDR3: CASSQDVTGAGDTQYF; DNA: TGCGCCAGCAGCCAAGATGTGACAGGGGCAGGAGATACGCAGTATTTT
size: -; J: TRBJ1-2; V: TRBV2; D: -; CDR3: CASSGRVNYGYTF; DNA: TGTGCCAGCAGTGGGAGGGTGAACTATGGCTACACCTTC
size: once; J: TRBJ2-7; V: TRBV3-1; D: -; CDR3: CASSPGWASDYEQYF; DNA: TGTGCCAGCAGCCCCGGTTGGGCTAGCGACTACGAGCAGTACTTC
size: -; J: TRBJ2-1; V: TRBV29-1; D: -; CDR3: CSGGTMGNEQFF; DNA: TGCAGCGGGGGAACCATGGGGAATGAGCAGTTCTTC
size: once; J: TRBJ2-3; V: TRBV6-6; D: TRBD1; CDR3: CASSSQGGRTDTQYF; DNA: TGTGCCAGCAGTTCACAGGGGGGAAGAACAGATACGCAGTATTTT
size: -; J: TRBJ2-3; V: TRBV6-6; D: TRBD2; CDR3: CASSPLGRGVSTDTQYF; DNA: TGTGCCAGCAGCCCTCTAGGCCGGGGGGTTAGCACAGATACGCAGTATTTT
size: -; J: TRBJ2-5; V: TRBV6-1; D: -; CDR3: CASSERGRETQYF; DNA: TGTGCCAGCAGTGAAAGAGGACGGGAGACCCAGTACTTC
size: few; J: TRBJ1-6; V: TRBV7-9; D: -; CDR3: CASSLRGSLSNSPLHF; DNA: TGTGCCAGCAGCTTAAGAGGGTCACTGTCGAATTCACCCCTCCACTTT
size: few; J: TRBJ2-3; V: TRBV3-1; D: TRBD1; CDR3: CASSHTGGNTDTQYF; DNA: TGTGCCAGCAGCCATACAGGGGGAAACACAGATACGCAGTATTTT
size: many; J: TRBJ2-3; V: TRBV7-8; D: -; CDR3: CASSLGGRGTADTQYF; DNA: TGTGCCAGCAGCTTAGGGGGACGAGGGACGGCAGATACGCAGTATTTT
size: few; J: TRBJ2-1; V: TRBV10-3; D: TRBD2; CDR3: CAIRTSGGYNEQFF; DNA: TGTGCCATCAGGACTAGCGGGGGTTACAATGAGCAGTTCTTC
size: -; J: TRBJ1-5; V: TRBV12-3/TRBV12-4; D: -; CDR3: CASTRQVNQPQHF; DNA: TGTGCCAGCACCCGACAGGTCAATCAGCCCCAGCATTTT
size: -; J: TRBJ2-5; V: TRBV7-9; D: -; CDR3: CASSFVRQGDVKTQYF; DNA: TGTGCCAGCAGCTTTGTGAGGCAGGGCGATGTGAAGACCCAGTACTTC
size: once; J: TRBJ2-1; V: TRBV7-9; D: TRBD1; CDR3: CASSPYVPQQGTYNEQFF; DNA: TGTGCCAGCAGCCCCTACGTCCCTCAACAGGGGACCTACAATGAGCAGTTCTTC
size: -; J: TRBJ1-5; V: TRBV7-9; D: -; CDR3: CASSYRSGPQHF; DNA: TGTGCCAGCAGCTACAGGTCAGGGCCCCAGCATTTT
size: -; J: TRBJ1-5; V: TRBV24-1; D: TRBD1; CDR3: CATSDSGRQGIVQPQHF; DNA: TGTGCCACCAGTGATTCGGGGAGACAGGGGATCGTTCAGCCCCAGCATTTT
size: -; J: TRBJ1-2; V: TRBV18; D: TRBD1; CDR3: CASSPIRDRGLRGYTF; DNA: TGTGCCAGCTCACCAATCCGGGACAGGGGGCTTCGGGGCTACACCTTC
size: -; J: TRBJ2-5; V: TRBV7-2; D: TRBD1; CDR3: CASSRPGGRRQETQYF; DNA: TGTGCCAGCAGCAGACCAGGGGGACGCCGACAAGAGACCCAGTACTTC
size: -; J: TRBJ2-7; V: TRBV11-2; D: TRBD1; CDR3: CASSMAGTGGKSYEQYF; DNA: TGTGCCAGCAGCATGGCCGGGACAGGGGGCAAGTCCTACGAGCAGTACTTC
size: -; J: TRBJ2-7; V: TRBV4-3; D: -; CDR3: CASSQDRVGDYEQYF; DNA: TGCGCCAGCAGCCAAGATCGGGTAGGAGACTACGAGCAGTACTTC
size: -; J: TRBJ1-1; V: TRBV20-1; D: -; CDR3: CSAREVSGFAEAFF; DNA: TGCAGTGCTAGAGAGGTTTCCGGGTTTGCTGAAGCTTTCTTT
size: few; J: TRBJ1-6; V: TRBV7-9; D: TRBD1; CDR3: CASSKPDRGLTHYNSPLHF; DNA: TGTGCCAGCAGCAAGCCGGACAGGGGCCTAACACACTATAATTCACCCCTCCACTTT
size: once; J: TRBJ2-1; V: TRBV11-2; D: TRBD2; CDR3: CASSLSLAGCEQFF; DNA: TGTGCCAGCAGCTTAAGTCTAGCGGGATGTGAGCAGTTCTTC
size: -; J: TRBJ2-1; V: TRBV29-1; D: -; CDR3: CSVEVKQVFSYNEQFF; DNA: TGCAGCGTTGAAGTTAAACAGGTATTTTCCTACAATGAGCAGTTCTTC
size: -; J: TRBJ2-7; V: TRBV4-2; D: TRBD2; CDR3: CASSQDLPAGGTYEQYF; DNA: TGTGCCAGCAGCCAAGATCTGCCAGCGGGGGGTACCTACGAGCAGTACTTC
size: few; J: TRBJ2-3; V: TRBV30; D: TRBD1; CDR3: CAWSGVSDRGLTDTQYF; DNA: TGTGCCTGGAGTGGTGTCTCCGACAGGGGGCTCACAGATACGCAGTATTTT
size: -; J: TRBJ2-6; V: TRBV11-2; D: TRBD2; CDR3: CASSLGRWQGGTGANVLTF; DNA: TGTGCCAGCAGCTTAGGGCGGTGGCAGGGAGGGACTGGGGCCAACGTCCTGACTTTC
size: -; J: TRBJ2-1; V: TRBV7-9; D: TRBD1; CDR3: CASSDTQGRPYNEQFF; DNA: TGTGCCAGCAGCGATACACAGGGGAGACCCTACAATGAGCAGTTCTTT
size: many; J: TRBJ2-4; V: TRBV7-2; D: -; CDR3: CASSVWWDKNIQYF; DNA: TGTGCCAGCAGCGTTTGGTGGGACAAAAACATTCAGTACTTC
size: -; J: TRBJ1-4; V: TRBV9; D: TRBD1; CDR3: CASSVGTGGFEKLFF; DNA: TGTGCCAGCAGCGTAGGGACAGGGGGCTTTGAAAAACTGTTTTTT
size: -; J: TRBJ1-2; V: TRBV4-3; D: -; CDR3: CASSQDWTDEGYGYTF; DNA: TGCGCCAGCAGCCAAGACTGGACGGACGAGGGCTATGGCTACACCTTC
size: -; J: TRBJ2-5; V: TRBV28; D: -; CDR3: CASLGRETQYF; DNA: TGTGCCAGCCTAGGGAGAGAGACCCAGTACTTC
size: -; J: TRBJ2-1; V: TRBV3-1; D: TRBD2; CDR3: CASSQGLASSSYNEQFF; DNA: TGTGCCAGCAGCCAGGGACTAGCGTCCAGCTCCTACAATGAGCAGTTCTTC
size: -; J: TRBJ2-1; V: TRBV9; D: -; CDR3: CASSLRAHEQFF; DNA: TGTGCCAGCAGCCTCAGGGCCCATGAGCAGTTCTTC
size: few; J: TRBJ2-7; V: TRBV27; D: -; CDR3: CASSGLGAVSYEQYF; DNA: TGTGCCAGCAGTGGGTTGGGAGCGGTCTCCTACGAGCAGTACTTC
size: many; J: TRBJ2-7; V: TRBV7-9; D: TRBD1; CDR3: CASSLGGQSYEQYF; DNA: TGTGCCAGCAGCTTAGGGGGACAGTCCTACGAGCAGTACTTC
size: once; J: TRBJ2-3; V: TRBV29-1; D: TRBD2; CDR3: CSADLSGDTDTQYF; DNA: TGCAGCGCTGACTTAAGCGGGGACACAGATACGCAGTATTTT
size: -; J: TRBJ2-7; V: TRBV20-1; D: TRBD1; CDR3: CSARGHRGYYEQYF; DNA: TGCAGTGCTAGAGGGCACAGGGGTTACTACGAGCAGTACTTC
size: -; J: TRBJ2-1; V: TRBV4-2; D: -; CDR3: CASSPRGGQALGDEQFF; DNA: TGTGCCAGCAGCCCTAGGGGGGGCCAAGCCTTAGGGGATGAGCAGTTCTTC
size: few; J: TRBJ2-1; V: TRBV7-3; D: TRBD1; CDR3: CASSTGGKSSYNEQFF; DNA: TGTGCCAGCAGCACAGGGGGCAAGAGCTCCTACAATGAGCAGTTCTTC
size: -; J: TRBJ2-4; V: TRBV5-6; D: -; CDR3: CASSPVMGNKNIQYF; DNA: TGTGCCAGCAGCCCCGTGATGGGGAACAAAAACATTCAGTACTTC